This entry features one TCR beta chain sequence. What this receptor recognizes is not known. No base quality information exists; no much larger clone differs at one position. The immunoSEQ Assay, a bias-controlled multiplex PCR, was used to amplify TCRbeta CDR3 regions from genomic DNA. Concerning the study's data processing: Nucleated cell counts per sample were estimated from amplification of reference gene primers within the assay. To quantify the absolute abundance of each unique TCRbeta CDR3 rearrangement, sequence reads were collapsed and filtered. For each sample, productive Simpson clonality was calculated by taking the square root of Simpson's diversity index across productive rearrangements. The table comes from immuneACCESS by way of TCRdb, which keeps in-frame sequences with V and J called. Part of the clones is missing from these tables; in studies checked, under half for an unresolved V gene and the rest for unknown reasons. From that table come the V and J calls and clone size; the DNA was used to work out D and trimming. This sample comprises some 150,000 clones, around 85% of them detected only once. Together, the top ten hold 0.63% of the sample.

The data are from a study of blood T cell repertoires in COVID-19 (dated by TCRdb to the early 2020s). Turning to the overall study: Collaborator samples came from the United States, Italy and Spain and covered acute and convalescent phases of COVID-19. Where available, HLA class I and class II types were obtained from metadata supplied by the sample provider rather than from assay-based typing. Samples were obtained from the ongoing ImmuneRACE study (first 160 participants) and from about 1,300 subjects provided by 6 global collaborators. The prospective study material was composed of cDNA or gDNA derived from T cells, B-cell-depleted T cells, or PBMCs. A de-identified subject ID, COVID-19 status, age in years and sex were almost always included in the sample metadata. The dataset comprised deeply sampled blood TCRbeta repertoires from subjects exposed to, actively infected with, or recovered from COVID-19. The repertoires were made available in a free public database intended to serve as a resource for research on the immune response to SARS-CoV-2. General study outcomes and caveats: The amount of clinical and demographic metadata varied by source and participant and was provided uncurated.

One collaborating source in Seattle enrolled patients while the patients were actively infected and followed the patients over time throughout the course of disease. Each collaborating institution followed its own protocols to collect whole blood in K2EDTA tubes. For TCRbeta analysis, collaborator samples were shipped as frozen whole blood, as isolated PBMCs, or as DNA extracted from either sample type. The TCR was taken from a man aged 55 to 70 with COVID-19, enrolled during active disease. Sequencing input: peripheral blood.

The DNA sequence reads TGTGCCAGCAGCGACCCGGAGCGGGGCCTTACTAATGAGCAGTTCTTC. Its product reads: CASSDPERGLTNEQFF. This chain is built from TRBV9 and TRBJ2-1; TRBD2 lines up with 7 middle nucleotides. Compared with germline, V lacks 3 bases and J lacks 7 bases; bases without a gene match: 13. Including cysteine and phenylalanine, the CDR3 has 16 amino acids. CDR3 DNA only is kept here, 48 bases in frame from base 1. The germline V gene provides CDR1 SGDLS and CDR2 YYNGEE.